This TCR beta chain derives from a study of T cell responses to AZD1222 COVID-19 vaccine. Only in-frame clones appear in the TCRdb table, and some are missing; sequencing was by immunoSEQ multiplex PCR. The table lists 140,000 to 150,000 clones, 85% to 95% of them singletons. CDR1 is SQVTM and CDR2 is ANQGSEA in the germline V gene. The CDR3 spans 13 residues. Whole-study results and caveats: It should be noted that donors were predominantly white British and more often female, and clonal diversity was possibly underestimated. Receipt of two AZD1222 doses was followed by a rise in Spike-specific TCR breadth and depth.

Regarding this clone: As yet, its antigen is unknown.

The rearrangement uses TRBV29-1 and TRBJ2-4; no reliable D call. Sequenced material: peripheral blood, taken on day 0 of AZD1222 vaccination. This TCR derives from an adult in good health. CDR3 amino acids: CSVIPPAKNIQYF. CDR3 DNA sequence: TGCAGTGTGATCCCGCCAGCCAAAAACATTCAGTACTTC.